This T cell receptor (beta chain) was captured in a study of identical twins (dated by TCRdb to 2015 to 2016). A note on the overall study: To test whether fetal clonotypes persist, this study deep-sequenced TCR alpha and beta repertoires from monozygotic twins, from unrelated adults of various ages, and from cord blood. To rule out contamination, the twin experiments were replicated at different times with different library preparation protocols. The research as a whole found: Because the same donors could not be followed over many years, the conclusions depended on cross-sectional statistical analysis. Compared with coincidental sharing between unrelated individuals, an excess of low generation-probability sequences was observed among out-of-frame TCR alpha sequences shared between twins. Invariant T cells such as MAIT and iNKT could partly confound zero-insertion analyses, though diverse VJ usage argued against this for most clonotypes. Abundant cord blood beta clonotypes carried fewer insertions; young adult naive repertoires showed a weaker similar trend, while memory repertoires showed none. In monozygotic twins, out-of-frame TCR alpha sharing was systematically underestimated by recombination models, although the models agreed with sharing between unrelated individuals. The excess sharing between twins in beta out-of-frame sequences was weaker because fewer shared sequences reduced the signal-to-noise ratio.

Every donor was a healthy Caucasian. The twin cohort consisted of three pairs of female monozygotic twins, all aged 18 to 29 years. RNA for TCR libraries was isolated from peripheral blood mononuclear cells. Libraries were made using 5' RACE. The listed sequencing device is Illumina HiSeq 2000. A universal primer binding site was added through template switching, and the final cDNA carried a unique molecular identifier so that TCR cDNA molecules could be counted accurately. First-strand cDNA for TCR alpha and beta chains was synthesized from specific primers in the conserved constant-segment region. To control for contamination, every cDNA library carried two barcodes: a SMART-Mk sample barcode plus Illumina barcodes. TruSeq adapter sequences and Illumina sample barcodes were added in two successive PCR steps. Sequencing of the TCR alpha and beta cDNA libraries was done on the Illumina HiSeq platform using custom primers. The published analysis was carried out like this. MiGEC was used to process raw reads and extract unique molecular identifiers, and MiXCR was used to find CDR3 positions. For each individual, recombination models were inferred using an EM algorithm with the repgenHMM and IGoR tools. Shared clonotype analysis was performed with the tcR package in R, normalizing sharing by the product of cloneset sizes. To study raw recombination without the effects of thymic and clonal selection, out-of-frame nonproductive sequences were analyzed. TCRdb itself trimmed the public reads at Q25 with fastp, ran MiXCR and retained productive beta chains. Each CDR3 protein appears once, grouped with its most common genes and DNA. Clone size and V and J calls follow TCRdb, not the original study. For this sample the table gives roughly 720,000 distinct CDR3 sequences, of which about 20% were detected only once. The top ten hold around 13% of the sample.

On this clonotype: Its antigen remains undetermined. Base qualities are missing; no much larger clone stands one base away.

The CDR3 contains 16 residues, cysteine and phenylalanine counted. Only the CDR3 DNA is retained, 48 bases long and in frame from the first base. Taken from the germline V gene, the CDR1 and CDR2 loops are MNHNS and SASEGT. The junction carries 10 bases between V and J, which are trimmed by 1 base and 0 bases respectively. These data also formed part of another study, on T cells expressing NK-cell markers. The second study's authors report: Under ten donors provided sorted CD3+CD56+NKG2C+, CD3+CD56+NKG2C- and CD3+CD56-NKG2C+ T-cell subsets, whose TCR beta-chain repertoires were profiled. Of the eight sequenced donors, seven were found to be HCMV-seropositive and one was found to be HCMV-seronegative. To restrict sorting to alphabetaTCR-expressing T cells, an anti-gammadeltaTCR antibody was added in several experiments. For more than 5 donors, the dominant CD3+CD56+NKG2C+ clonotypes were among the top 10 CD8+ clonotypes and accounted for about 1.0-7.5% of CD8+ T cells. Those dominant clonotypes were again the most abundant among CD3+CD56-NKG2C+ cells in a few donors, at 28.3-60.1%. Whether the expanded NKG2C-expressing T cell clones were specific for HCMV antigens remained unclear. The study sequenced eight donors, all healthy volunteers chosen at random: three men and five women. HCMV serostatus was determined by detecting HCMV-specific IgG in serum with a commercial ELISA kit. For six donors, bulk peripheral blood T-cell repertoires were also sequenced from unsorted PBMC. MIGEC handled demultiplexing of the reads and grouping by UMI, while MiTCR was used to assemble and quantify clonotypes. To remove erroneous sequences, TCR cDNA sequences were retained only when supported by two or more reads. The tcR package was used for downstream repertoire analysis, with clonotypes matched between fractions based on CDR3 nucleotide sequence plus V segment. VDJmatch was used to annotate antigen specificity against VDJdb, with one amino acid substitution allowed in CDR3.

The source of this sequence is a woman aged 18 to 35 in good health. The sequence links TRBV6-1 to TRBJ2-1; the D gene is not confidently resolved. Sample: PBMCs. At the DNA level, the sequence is TGTGCCAGCAGTGAAGGTCCGAGGAGCTCCTACAATGAGCAGTTCTTC. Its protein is CASSEGPRSSYNEQFF.